This TCR beta chain was sequenced in a study of CD8 T cells in Susac syndrome. Looked up from germline, CDR1 is SNHLY and CDR2 is FYNNEI. J was trimmed by 3 bases and V by 6 bases; bases with no gene match: 9. This CDR3 is built from 16 residues. The RNA input was roughly 0.45 to 1 ug, and it was reverse transcribed with random hexamers. MiXCR, run by TCRdb on the immunoSEQ multiplex PCR reads, gives a single entry per CDR3 protein. The sample holds roughly 330,000 distinct CDR3 sequences; under 95% are singletons and the top ten take over 0.065%. The receptor's source is a human donor with multiple sclerosis. The chain carries TRBV2 and TRBJ2-3, with 10 bases identical to TRBD2. Sequenced input: CD4+ T cells from PBMCs. CDR3: CASSAIPGLATDTQYF. CDR3 nucleotide sequence: TGTGCCAGCAGCGCAATCCCGGGACTAGCGACAGATACGCAGTATTTT.